The 18 T cell receptor beta chains in this list originate from one sample, sequenced in a study of blood T cell repertoires in COVID-19. The protocol was immunoSEQ multiplex PCR, while the TCRdb copy is restricted to in-frame clones and leaves out a portion. Among roughly 63,000 clones, 60% to 80% were seen once, and the ten largest hold 10% to 15%. The sequenced sample was peripheral blood. The receptors stem from a man older than 75 with acute or convalescent COVID-19.

The genes are TRBV6-5 and TRBJ1-4; D remains ambiguous. The germline V and J ends were trimmed by 6 bases and 7 bases, with 9 bases remaining between them. CDR1 is MNHEY and CDR2 is SVGAGI in the germline V gene. The CDR3 has 12 amino acids. The CDR3: CASSFNGEKLFF. DNA of the CDR3: TGTGCCAGCAGCTTTAACGGTGAAAAACTGTTTTTT.

The V gene is TRBV5-1, the J gene TRBJ2-3; 11 nucleotides match TRBD2. The CDR3 spans 15 residues. With 6 bases clipped from V and 6 bases from J, the junction kept 9 bases outside the gene matches. CDR1 is SGHRS, CDR2 YFSETQ, per germline. The CDR3 region is CASTTGLADGDTQYF. The CDR3 bases are TGCGCCAGCACCACGGGACTAGCGGACGGGGATACGCAGTATTTT.

This clone has more than one count but fewer than ten. This chain joins TRBV6-1 and TRBJ1-6; the match to TRBD1 covers 7 bases. After removal of 2 bases from V and 15 bases from J, the junction contained 10 bases not matched to a gene. The CDR3 has 14 amino acids. Germline V gives CDR1 MNHNS, CDR2 SASEGT. The CDR3 region has the DNA TGTGCCAGCAGTGAACGCCAAGGGGGCATACTCCTCCACTTT. Its translation: CASSERQGGILLHF.

V and J are TRBV19 and TRBJ2-5; 8 bases are shared with TRBD1. V shed 9 bases, J shed 5 bases, and the junction held 14 bases outside the gene matches. The CDR3 is 15 residues long. Germline V gives CDR1 LNHDA, CDR2 SQIVND (reference sequence). The CDR3 bases are TGTGCCAGCCGAAACGGGCAGGGGGCATTGGAGACCCAGTACTTC. Amino acids: CASRNGQGALETQYF.

The chain joins TRBV7-2 to TRBJ1-5; D gene unclear. The germline V gene has CDR1 SGHTA and CDR2 FQGNSA. The CDR3 is made up of 14 amino acids. Trimming cost V 4 bases and J 4 bases, with 11 bases left between them. CDR3 in DNA: TGTGCCAGCAGCTCTTCCGGGATTAATCAGCCCCAGCATTTT. Its translation: CASSSSGINQPQHF.

V gene TRBV2 combines with J gene TRBJ1-6, with 9 bases that match TRBD1. Germline CDR1 reads SNHLY; CDR2 reads FYNNEI. CDR3 length equals 16 residues. V lost 8 bases and J lost 1; bases outside the gene matches: 6. CDR3 nucleotide sequence: TGTGCCAGCGGCACAGGGGGCTGGTCCTATAATTCACCCCTCCACTTT. Translation gives CASGTGGWSYNSPLHF.

This clone was seen more than once but under ten times. The rearrangement uses TRBV6-5 and TRBJ2-1; D ambiguous. V was clipped by 7 bases and J by 1 base, with 8 bases between them. The CDR3 is 13 amino acids. The germline gives CDR1 MNHEY, CDR2 SVGAGI. The CDR3 region has the DNA TGTGCCAGCACATTCGGGTCCTACAATGAGCAGTTCTTC. Residues: CASTFGSYNEQFF.

This sequence joins TRBV5-1 and TRBJ2-3; 7 positions agree with TRBD1. Germline V CDR1 and CDR2: SGHRS, YFSETQ. The CDR3 consists of 13 residues. V trimming: 10 bases; J trimming: 2 bases; junction bases outside the gene matches: 7. The CDR3 coding sequence is TGCGCCGGATCGACAGGGACCACAGATACGCAGTATTTT. It codes for CAGSTGTTDTQYF.

The V gene is TRBV5-1, the J gene TRBJ2-1; 15 positions agree with TRBD2. CDR1 and CDR2 (germline): SGHRS, YFSETQ. The junction had 3 bases not matched to a gene; V was cut back by 2 bases and J by 9 bases. CDR3 length: 15 residues. CDR3: CASSLGLAGGPEQFF. CDR3 DNA sequence: TGCGCCAGCAGCTTAGGACTAGCGGGGGGGCCTGAGCAGTTCTTC. Together with reference TRBV5-1 and TRBJ2-1, the CDR3 gives the full variable domain: KAGVTQTPRYLIKTRGQQVTLSCSPISGHRSVSWYQQTPGQGLQFLFEYFSETQRNKGNFPGRFSGRQFSNSRSEMNVSTLELGDSALYLCASSLGLAGGPEQFFGPGTRLTVL.

The rearrangement links TRBV5-1 to TRBJ2-2; possibly TRBD2 for D (7 bases). The V end lost 0 bases, the J end lost 6 bases, and 12 bases lay between the germline ends. This CDR3 has 15 amino acids. CDR1 SGHRS and CDR2 YFSETQ come from the germline V gene. CDR3 sequence (DNA): TGCGCCAGCAGCTTGGAACGGGGGGCACCCGGGGAGCTGTTTTTT. It yields the protein CASSLERGAPGELFF.

This clone was observed a handful of times. The rearrangement uses TRBV19 and TRBJ1-6, with a weak D call TRBD1 (6 bases). Germline V gives CDR1 LNHDA, CDR2 SQIVND (reference sequence). V lost 5 bases and J 4 bases, leaving 9 bases between the germline ends. The CDR3 is 14 amino acids. In DNA form, the CDR3 reads TGTGCCAGTAGTGGGGGCCCTTATAATTCACCCCTCCACTTT. This sequence encodes CASSGGPYNSPLHF.

The rearrangement links TRBV30 to TRBJ2-7; the match to TRBD2 covers 8 bases. J gave up 6 bases and V 0 bases, and 7 bases lay outside the gene matches. CDR1 GTSNPN and CDR2 SVGIG come from the germline V gene (reference sequence). CDR3 length equals 14 residues. CDR3 sequence: CAWSVEAGVGEQYF. The CDR3, as DNA: TGTGCCTGGAGTGTAGAAGCGGGAGTTGGCGAGCAGTACTTC.

The genes are TRBV12-3 or TRBV12-4 and TRBJ1-2; a possible D gene is TRBD1 (6 bases). V was clipped by 4 bases and J by 8 bases, with 14 bases between them. CDR3 size: 13 residues. The DNA of the CDR3 is TGTGCCAGCAGTTCGGACAGCCCCCTGGGCTACACCTTC. It translates to CASSSDSPLGYTF.

This chain uses TRBV3-1 (or the pseudogene TRBV3-2) with TRBJ1-3, with D unresolved. This CDR3 contains 15 residues. Per germline, CDR1 LGHDT and CDR2 YNNKEL (reference sequence). Trimming took 1 base from V and 4 from J, leaving 11 bases between them. CDR3 nucleotide sequence: TGTGCCAGCAGCCAAGTGGGCCTTTTGGGAAACACCATATATTTT. It codes for CASSQVGLLGNTIYF.

V is TRBV2 and J is TRBJ1-2; D gene ambiguous. V was shortened by 4 bases and J by 7 bases, with 16 bases between the two germline ends. CDR3 length: 14 residues. The germline V gene has CDR1 SNHLY and CDR2 FYNNEI. The CDR3 nucleotides are TGTGCCAGCAGTGGTAGAACAGTTGGATCTGGCTACACCTTC. As protein: CASSGRTVGSGYTF.

V gene TRBV29-1 combines with J gene TRBJ1-1, with unresolved D. Between the trimmed V and J ends, which lost 7 bases and 1 base, there was a span of 16 bases. Germline CDR1 and CDR2: SQVTM and ANQGSEA. The length of the CDR3 is 14 residues. CDR3 region: CSARSGSGNTEAFF. The DNA of the CDR3 is TGCAGCGCCCGGTCAGGTTCAGGGAACACTGAAGCTTTCTTT.

The chain couples TRBV10-1 to TRBJ2-3, with D perhaps matching TRBD1 (5 bases). Germline V gene lookup returns CDR1 WNHNN and CDR2 SYGVQD (reference sequence). This CDR3 spans 14 amino acids. The V end lost 3 bases, the J end lost 3 bases, and 10 bases lay between the germline ends. The CDR3 DNA sequence: TGCGCCAGCAGTGACTCCAGGGTTACAGATACGCAGTATTTT. This codes for CASSDSRVTDTQYF.

The V gene is TRBV24-1, the J gene TRBJ2-2; 10 nucleotides line up with TRBD2. There are 18 residues in the CDR3. Germline V gene lookup returns CDR1 KGHDR and CDR2 SFDVKD. V gave up 3 bases and J gave up 6 bases; unmatched junction bases: 12. The CDR3 sequence is CATSDRASGRSRSGELFF. CDR3 bases: TGTGCCACCAGTGATCGGGCTAGCGGGAGATCTAGGTCCGGGGAGCTGTTTTTT.